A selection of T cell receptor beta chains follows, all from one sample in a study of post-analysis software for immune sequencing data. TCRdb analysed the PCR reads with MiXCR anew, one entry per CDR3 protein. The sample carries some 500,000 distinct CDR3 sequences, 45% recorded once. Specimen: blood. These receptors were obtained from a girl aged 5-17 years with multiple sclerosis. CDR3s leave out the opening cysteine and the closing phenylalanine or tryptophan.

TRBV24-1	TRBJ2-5	ATSASPPGDWETQY
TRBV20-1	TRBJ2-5	SARGTRPPETQY
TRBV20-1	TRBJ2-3	SARRLEPTDTQY
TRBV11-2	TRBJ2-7	ASSLSLGDSYEQY
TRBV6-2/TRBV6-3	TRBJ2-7	ASSYVPREQY
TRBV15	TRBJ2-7	ATADSLSSYEQY
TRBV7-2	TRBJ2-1	ASSSGGPYNEQF
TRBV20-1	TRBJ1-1	SASAGQGETEAF
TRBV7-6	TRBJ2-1	ASSVMGQSHPNEQF
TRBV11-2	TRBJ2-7	ASSIEAWGEQY
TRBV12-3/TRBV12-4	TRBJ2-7	ASRVAGGYEQY
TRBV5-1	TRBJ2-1	ASTKGGGYNEQF
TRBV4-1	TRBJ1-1	ASSQVDQLAF
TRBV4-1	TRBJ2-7	ASSQGDDGYSYEQY
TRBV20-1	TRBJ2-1	SATDREDEQF
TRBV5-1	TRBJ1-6	ASSLSPGDGGNSPLH
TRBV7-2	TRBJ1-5	ASSLDGWQPQH
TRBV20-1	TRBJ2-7	SARDPLLAGRYEQY
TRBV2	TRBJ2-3	ASRPSGASTDTQY
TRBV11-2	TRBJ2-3	ASSLELSYETSKTDTQY
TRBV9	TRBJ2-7	ASSVRQGVSDEQY
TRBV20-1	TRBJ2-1	SARIGATHYNEQF